Sequencing of this TCR beta chain was carried out in a study of T cells in women clearing cervical HPV infection. Whole-study context: Women with histologically confirmed HPV16-related CIN3 or worse, 2 with invasive cancer, served as cases.

Dot-blot hybridization genotyped cervical HPV amplified with MY09/MY11 PCR. Produced via immunoSEQ multiplex PCR; TCRdb's table is partial and in-frame only. The sample totals about 30,000 clones; its top ten clones hold over 3%. As regards this clone: Its antigen is currently unknown.

Overall study results and limits: A classifier using richness and V gene abundances reached an AUC of 0.83.

The clonotype was recovered from a woman aged 18-70 years with a cervical HPV16 infection that either progressed to CIN3+ or cleared (not recorded which). Sequences were obtained from blood buffy coat.

The CDR3 region is CASSNQGGNTEAFF. The sequenced CDR3 bases are TGTGCCAGTAGTAACCAGGGTGGAAACACTGAA. V gene TRBV19 combines with J gene TRBJ1-1, with a weak D call TRBD1 (5 bases). The DNA ends 3 residues before the CDR3 does, and the rest of the CDR3 is filled in from the germline J gene. CDR3 size: 14 residues. V was cut by 4 bases and J by 2 bases, with 11 bases left in between. The germline CDR1 and CDR2 sequences are LNHDA and SQIVND (reference sequence).